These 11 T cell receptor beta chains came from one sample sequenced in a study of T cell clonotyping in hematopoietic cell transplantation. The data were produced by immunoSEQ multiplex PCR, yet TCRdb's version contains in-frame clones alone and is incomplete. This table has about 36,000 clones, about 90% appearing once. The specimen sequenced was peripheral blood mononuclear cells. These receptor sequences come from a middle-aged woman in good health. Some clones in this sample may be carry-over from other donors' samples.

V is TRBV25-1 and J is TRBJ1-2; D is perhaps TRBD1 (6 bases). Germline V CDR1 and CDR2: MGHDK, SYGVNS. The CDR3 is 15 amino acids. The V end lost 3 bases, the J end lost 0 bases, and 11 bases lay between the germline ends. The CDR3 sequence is CASSDPRGANYGYTF. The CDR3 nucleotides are TGTGCCAGCAGTGACCCGAGGGGGGCTAACTATGGCTACACCTTC.

The CDR3 DNA is TGTGCCTGGTCACTAGCGGGGGGGAACACCGGGGAGCTGTTTTTT. Its protein is CAWSLAGGNTGELFF. The rearrangement links TRBV30 to TRBJ2-2, with 12 bases that match TRBD2. From germline, CDR1 is GTSNPN and CDR2 SVGIG (reference sequence). The CDR3 spans 15 residues. The V gene end was trimmed by 5 bases and the J gene end by 1 base; junction bases not matched to a gene: 2.

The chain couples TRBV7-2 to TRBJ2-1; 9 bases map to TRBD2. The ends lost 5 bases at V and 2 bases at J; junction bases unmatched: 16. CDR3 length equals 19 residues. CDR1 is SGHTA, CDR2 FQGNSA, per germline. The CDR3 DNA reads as TGTGCCAGCAGCCCCCAAGTAGCGGGAGAATTCCTTCCCTACAATGAGCAGTTCTTC. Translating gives CASSPQVAGEFLPYNEQFF.

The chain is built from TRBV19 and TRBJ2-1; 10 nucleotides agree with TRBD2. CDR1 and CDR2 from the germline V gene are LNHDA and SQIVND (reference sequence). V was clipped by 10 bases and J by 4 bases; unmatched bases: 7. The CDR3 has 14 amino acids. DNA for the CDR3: TGTGCCACCTCGCCGACTAGCGGGTACAATGAGCAGTTCTTC. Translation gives CATSPTSGYNEQFF.

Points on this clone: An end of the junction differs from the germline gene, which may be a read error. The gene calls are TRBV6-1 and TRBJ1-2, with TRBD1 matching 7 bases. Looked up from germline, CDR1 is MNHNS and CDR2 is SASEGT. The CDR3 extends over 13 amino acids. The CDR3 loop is CASIEGGNYGYTF. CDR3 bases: TGTGCCAGCATTGAAGGGGGCAACTATGGCTACACCTTC.

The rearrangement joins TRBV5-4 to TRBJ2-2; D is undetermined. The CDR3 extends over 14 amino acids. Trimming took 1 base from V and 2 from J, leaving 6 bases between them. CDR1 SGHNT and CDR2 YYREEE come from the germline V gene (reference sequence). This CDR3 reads CASSLNLNTGELFF. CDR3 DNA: TGTGCCAGCAGCTTGAACCTAAACACCGGGGAGCTGTTTTTT.

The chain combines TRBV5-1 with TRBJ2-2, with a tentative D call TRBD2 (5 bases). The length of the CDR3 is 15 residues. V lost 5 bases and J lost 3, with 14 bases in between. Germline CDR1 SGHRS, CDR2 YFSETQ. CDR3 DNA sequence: TGCGCCAGCAGAAGAAGCGGAGACGACACCGGGGAGCTGTTTTTT. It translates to CASRRSGDDTGELFF.

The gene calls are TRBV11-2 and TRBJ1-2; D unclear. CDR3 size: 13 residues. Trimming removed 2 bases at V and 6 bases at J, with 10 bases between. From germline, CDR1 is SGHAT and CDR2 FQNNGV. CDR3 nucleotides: TGTGCCAGCAGCTTAAATCGGTGGGATGGCTACACCTTC. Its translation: CASSLNRWDGYTF.

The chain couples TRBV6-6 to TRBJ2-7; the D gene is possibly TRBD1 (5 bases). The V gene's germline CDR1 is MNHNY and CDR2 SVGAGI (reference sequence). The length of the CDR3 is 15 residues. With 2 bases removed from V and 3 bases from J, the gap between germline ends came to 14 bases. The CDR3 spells CASSYPGLQGYEQYF. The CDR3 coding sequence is TGTGCCAGCAGTTACCCAGGGTTGCAGGGCTACGAGCAGTACTTC.

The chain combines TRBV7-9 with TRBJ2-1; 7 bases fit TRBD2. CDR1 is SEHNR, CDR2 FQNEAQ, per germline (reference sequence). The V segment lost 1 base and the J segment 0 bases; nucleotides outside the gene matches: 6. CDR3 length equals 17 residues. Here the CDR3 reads CASSLGRAGRSYNEQFF. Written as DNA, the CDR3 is TGTGCCAGCAGCTTAGGACGAGCGGGGCGCTCCTACAATGAGCAGTTCTTC.

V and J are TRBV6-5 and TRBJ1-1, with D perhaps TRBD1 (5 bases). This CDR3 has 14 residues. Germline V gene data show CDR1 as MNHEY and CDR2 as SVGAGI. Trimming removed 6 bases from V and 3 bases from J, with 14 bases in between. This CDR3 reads CASRNRLGDTEAFF. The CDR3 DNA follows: TGTGCCAGCAGAAACAGGTTGGGGGACACTGAAGCTTTCTTT.